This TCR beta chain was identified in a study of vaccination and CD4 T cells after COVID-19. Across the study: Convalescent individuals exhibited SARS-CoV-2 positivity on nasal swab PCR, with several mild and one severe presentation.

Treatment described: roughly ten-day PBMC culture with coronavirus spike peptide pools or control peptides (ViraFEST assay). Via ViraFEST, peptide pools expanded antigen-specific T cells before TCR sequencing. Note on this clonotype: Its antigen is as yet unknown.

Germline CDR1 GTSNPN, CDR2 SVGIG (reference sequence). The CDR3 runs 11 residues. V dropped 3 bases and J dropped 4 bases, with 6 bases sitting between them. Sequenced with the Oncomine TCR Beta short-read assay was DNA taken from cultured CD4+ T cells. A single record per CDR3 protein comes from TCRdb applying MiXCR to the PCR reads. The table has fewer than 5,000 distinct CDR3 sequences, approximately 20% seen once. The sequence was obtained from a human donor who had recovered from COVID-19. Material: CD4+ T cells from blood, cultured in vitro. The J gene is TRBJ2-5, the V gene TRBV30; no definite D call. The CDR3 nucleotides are TGTGCCTGGAGCTCCGTAGAGACCCAGTACTTC. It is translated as CAWSSVETQYF.